The subject of this entry is one T cell receptor (beta chain). Its antigen is still unknown. This sample stems from a study of T cells in Graves' hyperthyroidism and ophthalmopathy. Study results and limitations: A median 6.5 months before onset, the model predicted ophthalmopathy. The authors' 13 V-J model separated ophthalmopathy from stable hyperthyroidism.

The CDR3 has 17 amino acids. Germline values: CDR1 SGHRS, CDR2 YFSETQ. The V end lost 2 bases, the J end lost 6 bases, and 22 bases lay between the germline ends. Researchers amplified the TCR beta CDR3 regions from RNA transcripts. TCR CDR3 regions were first amplified by RT-PCR with HTBI primers. In TCRdb, the multiplex PCR reads were re-called with MiXCR into one record per CDR3 protein. The sample records approximately 600,000 distinct CDR3 sequences, about 14% being singletons. Diagnosis relied on clinical symptoms, serum thyroxine and TRAb, thyroid ultrasound and orbital computed tomography. PBMCs were derived from approximately 10 ml fresh peripheral blood.

The V call is TRBV5-1, the J call TRBJ2-3; D perhaps matches TRBD1 (6 bases). Material for sequencing was blood. This TCR was recovered from a woman between 40 and 55 years old with Graves' ophthalmopathy. CDR3 bases: TGCGCCAGCAGCTTAGGAGTGTGGGTCCGTCAGGGGGATACGCAGTATTTT. Its protein is CASSLGVWVRQGDTQYF. The whole variable domain, filled in from reference TRBV5-1 and TRBJ2-3, reads KAGVTQTPRYLIKTRGQQVTLSCSPISGHRSVSWYQQTPGQGLQFLFEYFSETQRNKGNFPGRFSGRQFSNSRSEMNVSTLELGDSALYLCASSLGVWVRQGDTQYFGPGTRLTVL.